This T cell receptor beta chain comes out of a study of CD8 T cells in Susac syndrome. Random hexamers were used to reverse transcribe the RNA input (roughly 0.5 to 1 ug). TCRdb re-derived calls from the immunoSEQ multiplex PCR reads in MiXCR, one entry per CDR3 protein. The data show about 53,000 distinct CDR3 sequences, with 85% to 95% seen just once and roughly 0.79% held by the top ten. V was cut by 6 bases and J by 10 bases, with 19 bases left in between. Germline V gives CDR1 MDHEN, CDR2 SYDVKM. The CDR3 has 15 amino acids. Sequenced sample: CD8+ T cells from PBMCs. The chain is built from TRBV28 and TRBJ1-6, with D possibly TRBD1 on 6 matching bases. The receptor comes from a human donor with Susac syndrome. Written as DNA, the CDR3 is TGTGCCAGCAGGGTGGGCGCAGGGGCGGGATCACCCCTCCACTTT. Amino acid sequence: CASRVGAGAGSPLHF.